The 20 T cell receptor beta chains below come from one sample, sequenced in a study of blood T cells in healthy people across ages. For the second PCR, which ran for roughly 6 to 11 cycles, a sample-barcoded 5' primer and a J-beta primer mix were used. TCRdb reprocessed the 5' RACE reads via MiXCR and lists one record per CDR3 protein. The sample includes 1.5 million to 2 million distinct CDR3 sequences, roughly 43% seen only once; the top ten take roughly 24%. The sequenced material came from blood. The source is a human donor in good health.

This clonotype was detected a few times. The rearrangement joins TRBV2 to TRBJ2-7, with D perhaps being TRBD1 or TRBD2 (5 bases each). The CDR3 has 17 amino acids. V shed 4 bases and J shed 3 bases, with 22 bases lying between them. Germline assignment: CDR1 SNHLY and CDR2 FYNNEI. The CDR3, as DNA: TGTGCCAGCAGTGTGAGTAGAGGGGCAACGGATCACTACGAGCAGTACTTC. Its protein is CASSVSRGATDHYEQYF.

This clonotype was counted only a few times. The chain carries TRBV6-5 and TRBJ1-5; D may be TRBD1 (5 bases). The germline CDR1 and CDR2 sequences are MNHEY and SVGAGI. Trimming stripped 5 bases from V and 6 bases from J, with 14 bases between. CDR3 size: 14 residues. CDR3 in DNA: TGTGCCAGCAGTGGGGGGTTGGGTAGTCAGCCCCAGCATTTT. Translation: CASSGGLGSQPQHF.

The V and J genes are TRBV20-1 and TRBJ1-2; possible D gene TRBD1, 6 bases. The CDR3 totals 13 residues. Germline V gives CDR1 DFQATT, CDR2 SNEGSKA (reference sequence). The germline V and J ends were trimmed by 5 bases and 3 bases, with 13 bases remaining between them. CDR3 sequence (DNA): TGCAGTGCTCAGGGGCGAACCTACTATGGCTACACCTTC. Its translation: CSAQGRTYYGYTF.

The rearrangement uses TRBV29-1 and TRBJ1-1; D is perhaps TRBD1 (6 bases). The CDR3 has 14 amino acids. Trimming removed 6 bases at V and 5 bases at J, with 19 bases between. Germline V gene data show CDR1 as SQVTM and CDR2 as ANQGSEA. CDR3 loop: CSVEVGGAGTEAFF. CDR3 bases: TGCAGCGTCGAGGTTGGGGGCGCGGGGACTGAAGCTTTCTTT.

Only a few counts were recorded for this clonotype. This chain links TRBV5-6 with TRBJ2-5; 11 nucleotides line up with TRBD2. The CDR3 contains 13 residues. Germline CDR1 reads SGHDT; CDR2 reads YYEEEE. The V and J ends lost 6 bases and 5 bases, in that order; junction bases with no gene match: 3. This CDR3 is CASKTSGVETQYF. The CDR3 DNA follows: TGTGCCAGCAAGACTAGCGGGGTGGAGACCCAGTACTTC.

This clonotype came up a few times. V gene TRBV6-1 combines with J gene TRBJ2-3; perhaps TRBD1 as D (6 bases). Between the trimmed V and J ends, which lost 2 bases and 10 bases, there was a span of 28 bases. CDR3 size: 18 residues. CDR1 and CDR2 from the germline V gene are MNHNS and SASEGT. The CDR3 reads CASSESPTFRGRGRAQYF. In DNA, the CDR3 is TGTGCCAGCAGTGAATCTCCTACTTTCAGGGGTCGAGGCCGCGCGCAGTATTTT.

The table lists this clonotype with a few counts. J is TRBJ2-1 and V is TRBV5-6; 7 nucleotides line up with TRBD2. Germline trimming cut 4 bases from V and 8 bases from J; bases unmatched to any gene: 6. The CDR3 is 13 amino acids. From germline, CDR1 is SGHDT and CDR2 YYEEEE. CDR3 DNA sequence: TGTGCCAGCAGCGTTTGGGGGGGTGATGAGCAGTTCTTC. Its protein is CASSVWGGDEQFF.

Only a few counts were recorded for this clonotype. J is TRBJ2-4 and V is TRBV7-2; 7 bases match TRBD2. The CDR3 extends over 14 amino acids. The germline V gene encodes CDR1 SGHTA and CDR2 FQGNSA. With 4 bases clipped from V and 2 bases from J, the junction kept 2 bases outside the gene matches. The CDR3 is CASSSGTTKNIQYF. CDR3 nucleotide sequence: TGTGCCAGCAGCTCCGGGACTACCAAAAACATTCAGTACTTC.

This clonotype was counted only a few times. This chain connects TRBV12-3 or TRBV12-4 to TRBJ2-5; D ambiguous. The germline V and J ends were trimmed by 1 base and 5 bases, with 11 bases remaining between them. The CDR3 loop spans 14 amino acids. The CDR3 is CASSLVGRLETQYF. As DNA, the CDR3 is TGTGCCAGCAGTTTAGTAGGAAGGCTGGAGACCCAGTACTTC.

Notes on this clonotype: At one end the junction does not follow the germline gene, possibly because of a read error. The V gene is TRBV6-2 or TRBV6-3, the J gene TRBJ2-1, with no clear D. In germline, CDR1 is MNHEY, CDR2 SVGEGT. The CDR3 is 12 amino acids. The CDR3 spells CAGSSDRNEQFF. The CDR3 DNA sequence: TGTGCCGGCAGTTCGGACCGCAATGAGCAGTTCTTC.

This clonotype was counted between two and nine times. DNA of the CDR3: TGTGCCAGCAGCCTATTGGCGGGGGTGACCTACGAGCAGTACTTC. This translates into CASSLLAGVTYEQYF. The rearrangement links TRBV5-6 to TRBJ2-7, with 7 bases aligning to TRBD2. This CDR3 spans 15 amino acids. With V trimmed by 4 bases and J by 2 bases, 9 bases remained unmatched. Germline V gene data show CDR1 as SGHDT and CDR2 as YYEEEE.

This chain links TRBV11-2 with TRBJ2-1, with 7 bases lining up with TRBD1. V trimming: 5 bases; J trimming: 3 bases; junction bases outside the gene matches: 7. Looked up from germline, CDR1 is SGHAT and CDR2 is FQNNGV. This CDR3 comprises 15 residues. The CDR3, as DNA: TGTGCCAGCAGCCCCCGACAGGGTTACTACAATGAGCAGTTCTTC. It codes for CASSPRQGYYNEQFF.

The chain employs TRBV24-1 and TRBJ1-2, with D possibly matching TRBD1 (6 bases). Between the trimmed V and J ends, which lost 2 bases and 10 bases, there was a span of 10 bases. Germline assignment: CDR1 KGHDR and CDR2 SFDVKD. CDR3 size: 12 residues. CDR3 nucleotides: TGTGCCACCAGTGATTCAACAGGGCACTACACCTTC. Residues: CATSDSTGHYTF.

The chain employs TRBV7-2 and TRBJ2-3, with D possibly being TRBD1 (6 bases). Per germline, CDR1 SGHTA and CDR2 FQGNSA. V was clipped by 5 bases and J by 8 bases, with 14 bases between them. This CDR3 contains 13 residues. CDR3 amino acids: CASSRTGNGTQYF. DNA for the CDR3: TGTGCCAGCAGCCGAACAGGGAATGGTACGCAGTATTTT.

This chain links TRBV2 with TRBJ2-5, with D tentatively TRBD1 (5 bases). The CDR3 is 14 residues long. Deletions cut 4 bases from V and 1 base from J, with 10 bases between. Germline-derived CDR1 and CDR2 are SNHLY and FYNNEI. As DNA, the CDR3 is TGTGCCAGCAGTGTAAGACAGAGCCAAGAGACCCAGTACTTC. It specifies CASSVRQSQETQYF.

This chain's CDR3 is CASTLRAGGQETQFF. The DNA for the CDR3 is TGTGCCAGCACTCTCAGGGCCGGGGGGCAAGAGACCCAGTTCTTC. J is TRBJ2-5 and V is TRBV12-3 or TRBV12-4, with D perhaps matching TRBD2 (7 bases). The end of the DNA aligns better with TRBJ2-1, so the J call may be wrong. The CDR3 contains 15 residues.

The CDR3 spells CATSDLAASGGAFNEQFF. CDR3 in DNA: TGTGCCACCAGTGATTTGGCGGCTAGCGGGGGGGCCTTCAATGAGCAGTTCTTC. This chain joins TRBV24-1 and TRBJ2-1; 12 bases align to TRBD2. Losses at the gene ends were 0 bases for V and 6 bases for J; bases not matched to a gene: 8. Germline assignment: CDR1 KGHDR and CDR2 SFDVKD. This CDR3 contains 18 residues.

The chain has TRBV6-5 and TRBJ2-6; no reliable D call. The V end lost 0 bases, the J end lost 1 base, and 16 bases lay between the germline ends. The length of the CDR3 is 19 residues. The germline CDR1 and CDR2 sequences are MNHEY and SVGAGI. CDR3 amino acids: CASSYSFFARRSGANVLTF. In DNA, the CDR3 is TGTGCCAGCAGTTACTCCTTTTTTGCACGCCGGTCTGGGGCCAACGTCCTGACTTTC.

V is TRBV11-1 and J is TRBJ2-3; D is unresolved. The germline gives CDR1 SGHAT, CDR2 FQDESV (reference sequence). The CDR3 has 13 amino acids. Trimming pared 5 bases from V and 4 bases from J, leaving 10 bases between. The CDR3 bases are TGTGCCAGCAGCGTAACATTAGCAGATACGCAGTATTTT. Translation gives CASSVTLADTQYF. The variable domain in full, completed from reference TRBV11-1 and TRBJ2-3, reads EAEVAQSPRYKITEKSQAVAFWCDPISGHATLYWYRQILGQGPELLVQFQDESVVDDSQLPKDRFSAERLKGVDSTLKIQPAELGDSAMYLCASSVTLADTQYFGPGTRLTVL.

As concerns this clonotype: The junction shows a germline mismatch at one end, possibly a read error. The CDR3 region has the DNA TGTGCCAGCAGCATAACTCGGGGCATTGGGAACGCTGAAGCTTTCTTT. Residues: CASSITRGIGNAEAFF. The chain carries TRBV7-2 and TRBJ1-1, with a possible D match to TRBD1 (5 bases). The CDR3 runs 16 residues. Germline V CDR1 and CDR2: SGHTA, FQGNSA.